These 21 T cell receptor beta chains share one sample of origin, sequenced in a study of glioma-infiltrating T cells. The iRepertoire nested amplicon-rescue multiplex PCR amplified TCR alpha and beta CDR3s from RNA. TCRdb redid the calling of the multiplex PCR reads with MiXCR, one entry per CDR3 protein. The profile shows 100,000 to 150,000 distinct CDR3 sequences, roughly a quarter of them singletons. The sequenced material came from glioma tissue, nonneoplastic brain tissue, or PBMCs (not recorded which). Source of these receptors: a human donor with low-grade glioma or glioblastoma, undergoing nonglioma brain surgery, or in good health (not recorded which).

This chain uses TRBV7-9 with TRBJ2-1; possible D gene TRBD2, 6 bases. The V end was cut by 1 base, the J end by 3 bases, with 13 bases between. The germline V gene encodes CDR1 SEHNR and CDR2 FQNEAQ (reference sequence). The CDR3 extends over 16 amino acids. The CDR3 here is CASSLDPEGYYNEQFF. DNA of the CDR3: TGTGCCAGCAGCTTAGATCCGGAGGGCTACTACAATGAGCAGTTCTTC.

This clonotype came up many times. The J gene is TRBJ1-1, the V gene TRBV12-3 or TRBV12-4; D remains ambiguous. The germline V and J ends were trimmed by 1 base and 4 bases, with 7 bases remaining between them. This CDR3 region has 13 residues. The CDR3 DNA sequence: TGTGCCAGCAGTTTAGTTACCGGCACTGAAGCTTTCTTT. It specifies CASSLVTGTEAFF.

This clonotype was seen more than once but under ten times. CDR3 bases: TGTGCCAGCAGCTTACGAGCGGGGGGGCCCCCGTACCAAGAGACCCAGTACTTC. Amino acid sequence: CASSLRAGGPPYQETQYF. This chain uses TRBV7-6 with TRBJ2-5, with 10 bases identical to TRBD2. The length of the CDR3 is 18 residues. Germline CDR1 reads SGHVS; CDR2 reads FNYEAQ. The junction had 9 bases not matched to a gene; V was cut back by 2 bases and J by 0 bases.

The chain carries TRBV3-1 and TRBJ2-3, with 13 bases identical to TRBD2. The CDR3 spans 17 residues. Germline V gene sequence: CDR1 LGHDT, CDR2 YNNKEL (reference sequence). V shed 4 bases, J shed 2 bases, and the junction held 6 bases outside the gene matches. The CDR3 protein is CASSRGLAGEYTDTQYF. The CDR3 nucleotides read TGTGCCAGCAGCCGAGGACTAGCGGGGGAATACACAGATACGCAGTATTTT.

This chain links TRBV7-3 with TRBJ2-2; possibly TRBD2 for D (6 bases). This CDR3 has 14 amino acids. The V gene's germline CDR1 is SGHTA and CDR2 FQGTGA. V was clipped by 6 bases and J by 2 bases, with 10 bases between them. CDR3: CASRMGGNTGELFF. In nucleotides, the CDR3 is TGTGCCAGCAGAATGGGGGGAAACACCGGGGAGCTGTTTTTT.

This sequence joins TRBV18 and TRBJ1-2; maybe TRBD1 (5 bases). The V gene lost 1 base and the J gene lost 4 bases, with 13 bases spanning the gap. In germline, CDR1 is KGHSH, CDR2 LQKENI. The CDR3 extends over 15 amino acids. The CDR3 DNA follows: TGTGCCAGCTCACCACAGGGGACGCAGAGCTATGGCTACACCTTC. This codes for CASSPQGTQSYGYTF.

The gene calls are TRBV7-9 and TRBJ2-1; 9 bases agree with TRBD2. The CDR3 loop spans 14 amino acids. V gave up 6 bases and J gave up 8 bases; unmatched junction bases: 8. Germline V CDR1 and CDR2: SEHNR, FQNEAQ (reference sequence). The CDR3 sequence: CASRPSAGGHEQFF. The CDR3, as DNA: TGTGCCAGCAGACCATCAGCGGGGGGCCATGAGCAGTTCTTC.

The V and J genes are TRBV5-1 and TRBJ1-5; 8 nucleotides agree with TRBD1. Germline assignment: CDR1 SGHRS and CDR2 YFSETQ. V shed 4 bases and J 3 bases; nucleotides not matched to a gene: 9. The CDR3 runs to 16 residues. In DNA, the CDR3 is TGCGCCAGCAGCAACGGACAGGGAGGTGACAATCAGCCCCAGCATTTT. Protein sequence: CASSNGQGGDNQPQHF.

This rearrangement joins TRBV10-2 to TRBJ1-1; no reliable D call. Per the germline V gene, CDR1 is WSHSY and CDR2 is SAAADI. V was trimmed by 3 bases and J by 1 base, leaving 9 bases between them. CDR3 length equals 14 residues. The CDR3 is CASSEGYGNTEAFF. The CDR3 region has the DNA TGCGCCAGCAGTGAAGGTTACGGGAACACTGAAGCTTTCTTT.

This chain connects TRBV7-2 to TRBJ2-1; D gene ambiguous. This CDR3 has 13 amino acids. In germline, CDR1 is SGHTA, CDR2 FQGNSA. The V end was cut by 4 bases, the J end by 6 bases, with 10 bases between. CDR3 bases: TGTGCCAGCAGCTCGACCCACCCCAATGAGCAGTTCTTC. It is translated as CASSSTHPNEQFF.

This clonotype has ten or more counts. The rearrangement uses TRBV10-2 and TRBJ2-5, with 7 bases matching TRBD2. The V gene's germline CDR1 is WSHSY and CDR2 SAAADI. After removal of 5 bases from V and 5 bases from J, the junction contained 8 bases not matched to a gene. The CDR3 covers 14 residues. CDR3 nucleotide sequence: TGCGCCAGCAGTAGACTGACTAGCCAGGAGACCCAGTACTTC. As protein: CASSRLTSQETQYF.

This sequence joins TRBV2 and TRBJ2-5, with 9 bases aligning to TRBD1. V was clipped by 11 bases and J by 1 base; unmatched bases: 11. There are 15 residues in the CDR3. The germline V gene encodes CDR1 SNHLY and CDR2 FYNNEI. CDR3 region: CAAGRDREPQETQYF. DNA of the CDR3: TGTGCCGCGGGGAGGGACAGGGAACCCCAAGAGACCCAGTACTTC.

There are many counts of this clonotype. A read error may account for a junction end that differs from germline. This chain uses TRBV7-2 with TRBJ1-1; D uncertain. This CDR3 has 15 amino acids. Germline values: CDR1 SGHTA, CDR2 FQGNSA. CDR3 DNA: TGTGCCAGCAAGAGGGAGCCGCGGCCGAACACTGAGGCTTTCTTT. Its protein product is CASKREPRPNTEAFF.

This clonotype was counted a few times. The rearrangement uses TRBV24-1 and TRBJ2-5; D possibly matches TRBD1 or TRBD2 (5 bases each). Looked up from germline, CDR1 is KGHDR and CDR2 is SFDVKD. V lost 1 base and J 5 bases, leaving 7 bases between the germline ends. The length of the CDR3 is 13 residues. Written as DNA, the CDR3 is TGTGCCACCAGTGATTTATGGGGGGAGACCCAGTACTTC. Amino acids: CATSDLWGETQYF.

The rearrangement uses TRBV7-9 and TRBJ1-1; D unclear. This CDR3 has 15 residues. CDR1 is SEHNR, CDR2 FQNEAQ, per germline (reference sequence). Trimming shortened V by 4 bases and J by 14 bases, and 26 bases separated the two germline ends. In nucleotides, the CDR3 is TGTGCCAGCAGCTCCCCCAGTAGAGCTTACAATGAGCAGTTCTTT. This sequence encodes CASSSPSRAYNEQFF.

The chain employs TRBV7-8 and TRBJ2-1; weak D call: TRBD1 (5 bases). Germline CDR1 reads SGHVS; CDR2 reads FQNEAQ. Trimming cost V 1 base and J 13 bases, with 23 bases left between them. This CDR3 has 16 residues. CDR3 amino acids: CASSLGGGVAKNIQFF. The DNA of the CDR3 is TGTGCCAGCAGCTTAGGGGGCGGAGTAGCCAAAAACATTCAGTTCTTC.

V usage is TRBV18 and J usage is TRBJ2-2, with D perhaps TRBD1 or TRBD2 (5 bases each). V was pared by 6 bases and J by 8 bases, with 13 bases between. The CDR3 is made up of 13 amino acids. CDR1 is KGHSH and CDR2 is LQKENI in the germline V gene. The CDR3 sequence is CASSPWDQGELFF. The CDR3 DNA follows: TGTGCCAGCTCCCCCTGGGACCAAGGGGAGCTGTTTTTT.

CDR3 residues: CASSGDRLWEQYV. CDR3 bases: TGTGCCAGCAGTGGGGACAGGTTGTGGGAGCAGTACGTC. The J gene is TRBJ2-7, the V gene TRBV2, with 8 bases that match TRBD1. This CDR3 is built from 13 residues. Germline V gives CDR1 SNHLY, CDR2 FYNNEI. V shed 4 bases, J shed 7 bases, and the junction held 6 bases outside the gene matches.

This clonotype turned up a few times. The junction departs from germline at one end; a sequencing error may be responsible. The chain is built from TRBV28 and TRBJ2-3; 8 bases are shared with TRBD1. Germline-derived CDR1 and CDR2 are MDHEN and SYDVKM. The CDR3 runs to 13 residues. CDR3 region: CAGRGRVTDTQYF. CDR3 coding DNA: TGTGCCGGCAGGGGGCGGGTGACAGATACGCAGTATTTT.

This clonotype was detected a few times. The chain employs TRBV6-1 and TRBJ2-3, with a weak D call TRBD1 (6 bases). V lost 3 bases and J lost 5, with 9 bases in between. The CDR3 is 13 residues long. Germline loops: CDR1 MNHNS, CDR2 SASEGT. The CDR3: CASSEQGLDTQYF. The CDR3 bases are TGTGCCAGCAGTGAGCAGGGGCTAGATACGCAGTATTTT.

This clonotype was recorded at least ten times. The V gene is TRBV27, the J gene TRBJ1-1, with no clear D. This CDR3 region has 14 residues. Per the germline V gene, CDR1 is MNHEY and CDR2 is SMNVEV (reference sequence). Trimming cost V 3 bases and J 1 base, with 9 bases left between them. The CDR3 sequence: CASSFDGWNTEAFF. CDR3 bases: TGTGCCAGCAGTTTCGACGGATGGAACACTGAAGCTTTCTTT.